This T cell receptor beta chain was identified in a study of Ad26.COV2.S vaccination and SARS-CoV-2 variants. The wider study: In the study, Ad26.COV2.S was injected intramuscularly once, or twice 56 days apart. Whole-study results and caveats: Responses of T cells in total may have been underestimated by the TCR breadth and depth analyses.

This CDR3 has 16 residues. Trimming removed 4 bases from V and 0 bases from J, with 16 bases in between. Germline CDR1 is MGHDK and CDR2 is SYGVNS. This table comes from immunoSEQ multiplex PCR, and its TCRdb copy is limited to in-frame clones, with some not included. The sample consists of some 480,000 clones, 70% to 90% of them appearing once. Treatment reported: about 20 received Ad26.COV2.S at low or high dose, single or two shots; about 5 received placebo; per-sample allocation not given. Repertoires come from day 63 after the first vaccine or placebo injection. The sample came from a Boston adult aged 18-55 years. Note on this clone: Its target is not known.

The J gene is TRBJ2-7, the V gene TRBV25-1; perhaps TRBD2 as D (6 bases). The sequencing used peripheral blood, collected in a trial of Ad26.COV2.S vaccine versus placebo. The source is a person aged 18 to 65 who received the Ad26.COV2.S COVID-19 vaccine or a placebo. Here the CDR3 DNA reads TGTGCCAGCAGTGTCGGGGGACTTCCCCACTCCTACGAGCAGTACTTC. Translated: CASSVGGLPHSYEQYF.